What follows are 14 T cell receptor beta chains derived from one specimen sequenced in a study of T cells in Graves' hyperthyroidism and ophthalmopathy. The TCR beta CDR3 regions underwent amplification using RNA transcripts as the source. RT-PCR in the first round (using the HTBI primer set) targeted the TCR CDR3. TCRdb used MiXCR to reprocess the multiplex PCR reads, holding one entry per CDR3 protein. The sample lists fewer than 200,000 distinct CDR3 sequences, just under 9.5% occurring once. The sequenced sample was blood. These receptors all stem from a young woman with Graves' hyperthyroidism that later progressed to Graves' ophthalmopathy.

This clonotype was found many times. The rearrangement links TRBV28 to TRBJ1-6; D is uncertain. The CDR3 length is 14 residues. Between the trimmed V and J ends, which lost 7 bases and 6 bases, there was a span of 13 bases. CDR1 and CDR2 (germline): MDHEN, SYDVKM. CDR3 sequence (DNA): TGTGCCAGCATCACCCCACGGGGTAATTCACCCCTCCACTTT. Translation gives CASITPRGNSPLHF. Filled out from reference TRBV28 and TRBJ1-6, the complete variable domain reads DVKVTQSSRYLVKRTGEKVFLECVQDMDHENMFWYRQDPGLGLRLIYFSYDVKMKEKGDIPEGYSVSREKKERFSLILESASTNQTSMYLCASITPRGNSPLHFGNGTRLTVT.

This clonotype was seen at least ten times. The chain links TRBV6-1 to TRBJ1-4; no clear D gene. The CDR3 length is 17 residues. CDR1 is MNHNS, CDR2 SASEGT, per germline. Trimming removed 7 bases from V and 13 bases from J, with 31 bases in between. Written as DNA, the CDR3 is TGTGCCAGCACCCCTGAAGTCCCCAGCCGCGTCGTCGGGCGACTGTTTTTT. This codes for CASTPEVPSRVVGRLFF.

This clonotype was seen repeatedly, ten times or more. The chain links TRBV2 to TRBJ1-2; possibly TRBD1 for D (5 bases). CDR3 length equals 13 residues. Trimming stripped 4 bases from V and 7 bases from J, with 13 bases between. Germline V lookup: CDR1 SNHLY, CDR2 FYNNEI. DNA for the CDR3: TGTGCCAGCAGTGGGCAGGGTCGATTTGGCTACACCTTC. It codes for CASSGQGRFGYTF.

This clonotype was seen only a few times. J is TRBJ2-1 and V is TRBV5-6; 8 nucleotides align to TRBD2. The germline V gene has CDR1 SGHDT and CDR2 YYEEEE. The CDR3 contains 12 residues. The trim removed 5 bases at V and 8 bases at J, leaving 3 bases unmatched. CDR3 region: CASRKAGDEQFF. The CDR3 region has the DNA TGTGCCAGCAGGAAAGCGGGAGATGAGCAGTTCTTC.

As regards this clonotype: This may come from a read error, since a much larger clone is one base off. The DNA of the CDR3 is TGTGCCAGTAGCGGGCTCGCTTGGGCCAACGTCCTGACTTTC. It translates to CASSGLAWANVLTF. The chain combines TRBV28 with TRBJ2-6, with 7 bases that match TRBD2. This CDR3 spans 14 amino acids. Per the germline V gene, CDR1 is MDHEN and CDR2 is SYDVKM. Unmatched junction bases numbered 7, after V lost 9 bases and J lost 5 bases.

This clonotype was picked up a small number of times. The chain combines TRBV12-3 or TRBV12-4 with TRBJ2-2; D unresolved. Trimming took off 6 bases at V and 1 base at J, with 24 bases between the two ends. The CDR3 extends over 19 amino acids. The CDR3 loop reads CASSQEMFRLRKNTGELFF. The CDR3 nucleotides read TGTGCCAGCAGCCAAGAAATGTTTCGATTGCGAAAGAACACCGGGGAGCTGTTTTTT.

The V call is TRBV13, the J call TRBJ2-4; 8 nucleotides align to TRBD1. V lost 4 bases to trimming and J lost 0 bases; unmatched junction nucleotides: 23. Germline V gives CDR1 PRHDT, CDR2 FYEKMQ (reference sequence). This CDR3 has 22 amino acids. CDR3 coding DNA: TGTGCCAGCAGCTCCGCCACCTACCGCGACAGGGGATACGCCTTAGCCAAAAACATTCAGTACTTC. Its protein is CASSSATYRDRGYALAKNIQYF. Full variable domain (remainder filled in from reference TRBV13 and TRBJ2-4): AAGVIQSPRHLIKEKRETATLKCYPIPRHDTVYWYQQGPGQDPQFLISFYEKMQSDKGSIPDRFSAQQFSDYHSELNMSSLELGDSALYFCASSSATYRDRGYALAKNIQYFGAGTRLSVL.

The table lists this clonotype with a few counts. The germline gene is not matched at one end of the junction; a read error may be the cause. The chain links TRBV19 to TRBJ2-2; D is perhaps TRBD2 (6 bases). The CDR3 loop spans 15 amino acids. The germline V gene encodes CDR1 LNHDA and CDR2 SQIVND (reference sequence). CDR3 loop: CASMGRREVTGELFF. Written as DNA, the CDR3 is TGTGCAAGTATGGGGAGGAGGGAGGTCACCGGGGAGCTGTTTTTT.

Comments on this clonotype: It may be a read error: a sequence one base away is much more abundant. The chain links TRBV20-1 to TRBJ2-1; D not certain. The DNA end is more similar to TRBJ2-7, so the J call may be wrong. This CDR3 region has 13 residues. Germline loops: CDR1 DFQATT, CDR2 SNEGSKA (reference sequence). The CDR3, as DNA: TGCAGTGCTAGAGACGTGGCGTACAATGAGCAGTACTTC. The encoded protein is CSARDVAYNEQYF.

This clonotype was detected many times. V usage is TRBV9 and J usage is TRBJ1-6, with D unresolved. Germline V gives CDR1 SGDLS, CDR2 YYNGEE. The CDR3 extends over 15 amino acids. Trimming pared 0 bases from V and 4 bases from J, leaving 8 bases between. This CDR3 reads CASSVEAGYNSPLHF. CDR3 DNA sequence: TGTGCCAGCAGCGTAGAGGCCGGTTATAATTCACCCCTCCACTTT. Variable domain in full (rest from reference TRBV9 and TRBJ1-6): DSGVTQTPKHLITATGQRVTLRCSPRSGDLSVYWYQQSLDQGLQFLIQYYNGEERAKGNILERFSAQQFPDLHSELNLSSLELGDSALYFCASSVEAGYNSPLHFGNGTRLTVT.

This clonotype was counted at least ten times. The chain joins TRBV20-1 to TRBJ2-5; TRBD2 agrees at 10 bases. V lost 6 bases, J lost 4 bases, and 14 bases stayed unmatched. The CDR3 has 16 amino acids. The germline gives CDR1 DFQATT, CDR2 SNEGSKA (reference sequence). The CDR3 spells CSAKEVLAGESETQYF. Written as DNA, the CDR3 is TGCAGTGCCAAGGAAGTTCTAGCGGGAGAATCAGAGACCCAGTACTTC.

Comments on this clonotype: Given a much more abundant clone one base away, this may be a read error. The gene calls are TRBV28 and TRBJ1-2; D is unclear. V was trimmed by 2 bases and J by 4 bases, leaving 11 bases between them. Germline CDR1 and CDR2: MDHEN and SYDVKM. This CDR3 has 14 residues. The CDR3: CASSLANSVYGYTF. CDR3 nucleotides: TGTGCCAGCAGTTTAGCTAACAGTGTCTATGGCTACACCTTC.

This clonotype has at least ten counts. The rearrangement joins TRBV6-1 to TRBJ1-1, with D tentatively TRBD1 (6 bases). Looked up from germline, CDR1 is MNHNS and CDR2 is SASEGT. V was shortened by 7 bases and J by 4 bases, with 13 bases between the two germline ends. CDR3 length: 13 residues. The CDR3 loop reads CASTLGASTEAFF. As DNA, the CDR3 is TGTGCCAGCACCCTGGGGGCGAGCACTGAAGCTTTCTTT.

This chain connects TRBV24-1 to TRBJ2-1; no firm D call. V lost 1 base and J lost 8, with 11 bases in between. Germline values: CDR1 KGHDR, CDR2 SFDVKD. The CDR3 length is 14 residues. In DNA form, the CDR3 reads TGTGCCACCAGTGATTTTAGGTCGGTGGATGAGCAGTTCTTC. It is translated as CATSDFRSVDEQFF.